Described below is a single TCR beta chain sequence and its context. This clone was seen once. Its cognate antigen has yet to be identified. There are no base qualities to consult, and no much larger clone falls within one base. The donors were healthy, HIV-negative adults with no recently reported acute infections or vaccinations. Every donor was a Caucasian adult living in Nashville, Tennessee, USA. Magnetic negative selection was used to enrich CD4+ T cells, after which naive cells were positively selected on CD45RA and the negative fraction became the memory subset. Blood was obtained by leukapheresis, after which PBMCs were separated by Ficoll-Histopaque density gradient centrifugation and cryopreserved in liquid nitrogen vapor phase. Purity and quantity of every magnetically sorted T cell population were checked by analytical flow cytometry. From each sorted fraction, genomic DNA was isolated and quantified by UV absorbance on a Nanodrop 2000c.

Using the deep immunoSEQ assay, TCR CDR3 regions were amplified from genomic DNA by multiplex PCR. Genomic DNA extracted from each cell subset was distributed evenly over all wells of several immunoSEQ 96-well plates, and each plate served as one replicate. Each replicate PCR for sorted subsets received 200 ng genomic DNA, equal to roughly 30,000 T cell genomes. Purified libraries were measured with a Qubit 3.0 fluorometer, size-checked on a Bioanalyzer 2100, and measured again with the KAPA Library Quantification kit. Every immunoSEQ 96-well plate was sequenced on a separate single-read 150-cycle Illumina NextSeq 550 flow cell. For the original study's pipeline: Because the immunoSEQ output held only junctional sequences and lacked quality scores, the filtering could not match the filtering applied to full-length reads. To assign V/J genes and CDR3, sequences were annotated against IMGT germline references using PyIR, a Python wrapper for IgBLAST v1.9. Any read was removed if the V/J assignment was weak (E-value above 1e-6), the CDR3 was missing, or the read contained stop codons, out-of-frame junctions, or ambiguous translated residues. V3J clonotypes were defined as sequences sharing an identical inferred V gene, J gene, and CDR3 amino acid sequence. Percentage overlap between repertoires was computed as shared unique clonotypes divided by the size of the smaller repertoire. Repertoire richness was assessed with RTK rarefaction, the Chao1 estimator, and Recon v2.1 estimates of unobserved clonotypes. Generation probabilities for all TCRbeta clonotypes obtained by the gDNA method from a handful of donors were computed using OLGA. Held by TCRdb, this immuneACCESS table contains in-frame sequences only and omits some clones. Under half of the omission traces to an unresolved V gene where checked; the cause of the rest is unknown. V, J and clone size derive from that table, while D and trimming were established from the DNA sequence. The sample table shows millions of clones, and 85% to 95% are seen once. The ten largest clones add up to more than 0.1% of the sample.

V is cut back by 5 bases and J by 3 bases, with 4 bases in the junction unmatched. Spanning cysteine to phenylalanine, the CDR3 consists of 14 amino acids. Only the CDR3 part of the read is kept: 42 bases, read in frame from the first base. The germline V gene specifies SGHVS as CDR1 and FNYEAQ as CDR2. The sample belongs to a study of shared clonotypes between healthy human individuals (dated by TCRdb to 2018 to 2020). Study-level background: The cohort comprised a couple of women and a few men aged 18 to 49 years. Per donor, three plates each were used for CD4 naive and CD4 memory, two for CD8 naive, and one for CD8 memory. The study deeply sequenced blood TCR repertoires of five healthy adults to estimate repertoire size and the extent of clonotype sharing between individuals. To increase sequencing depth and limit assay-specific biases, different laboratories used diverse techniques to prepare libraries and sequence TCR repertoires. Per donor, leukapheresis produced somewhere between about 0.9 and 9.5 billion PBMCs. Results and caveats for the whole study, not just this receptor: Sampling was restricted to blood, and TCR repertoires in tissues likely differ from the TCR repertoires found in blood. Higher generation probabilities were observed for clonotypes shared by all four sorted-subset donors than for non-shared clonotypes. Estimated clonotype richness was generally larger for naive than for memory subsets. Even with the large sequencing depth, rarefaction of the sorted-subset datasets indicated that sequencing was incomplete. Pairwise subsampling indicated that sequencing depth was expected to affect the degree of clonotype sharing among donors. The genetic and exposure-history diversity represented was limited by the small number of donors. Sharing across several donors was observed for about 5% of naive CD4, 3% to 3.5% of naive CD8, about 2.3% of memory CD4, and around 0.42% of memory CD8 clonotypes.

This sequence originates from a man younger than 35 in good health. The chain links TRBV7-6 with TRBJ1-1; TRBD1 fits 9 bases in the junction. What was sequenced was naive CD4+ T cells sorted from blood. In the paper's terms, the cell subset or site label means: CD45RA+ positively selected. The CDR3 is CASSTRTGDTEAFF. Read as DNA, the sequence is TGTGCCAGCAGCACTAGGACAGGGGACACTGAAGCTTTCTTT.